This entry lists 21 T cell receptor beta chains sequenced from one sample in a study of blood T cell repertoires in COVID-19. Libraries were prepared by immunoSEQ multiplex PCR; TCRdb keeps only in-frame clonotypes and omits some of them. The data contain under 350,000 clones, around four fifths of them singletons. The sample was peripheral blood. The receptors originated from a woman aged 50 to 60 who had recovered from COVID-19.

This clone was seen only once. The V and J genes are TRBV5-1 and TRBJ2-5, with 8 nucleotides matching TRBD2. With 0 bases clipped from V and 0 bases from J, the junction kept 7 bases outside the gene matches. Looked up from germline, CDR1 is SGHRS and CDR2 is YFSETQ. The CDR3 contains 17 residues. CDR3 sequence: CASSLVGERGNQETQYF. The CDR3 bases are TGCGCCAGCAGCTTGGTTGGCGAGCGGGGGAACCAAGAGACCCAGTACTTC.

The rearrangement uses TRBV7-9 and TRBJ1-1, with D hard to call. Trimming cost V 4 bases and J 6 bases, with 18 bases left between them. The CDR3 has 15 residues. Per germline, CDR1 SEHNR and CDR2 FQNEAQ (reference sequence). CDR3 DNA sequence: TGTGCCAGCAGCTCACGATCCGGTTCTACGGCTGAAGCTTTCTTT. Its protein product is CASSSRSGSTAEAFF.

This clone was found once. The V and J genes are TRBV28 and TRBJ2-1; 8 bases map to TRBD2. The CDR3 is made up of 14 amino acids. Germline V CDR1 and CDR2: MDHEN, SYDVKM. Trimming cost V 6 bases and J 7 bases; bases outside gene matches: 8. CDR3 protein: CASSYRGLGNEQFF. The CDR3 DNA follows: TGTGCCAGCAGCTATAGGGGACTAGGTAATGAGCAGTTCTTC.

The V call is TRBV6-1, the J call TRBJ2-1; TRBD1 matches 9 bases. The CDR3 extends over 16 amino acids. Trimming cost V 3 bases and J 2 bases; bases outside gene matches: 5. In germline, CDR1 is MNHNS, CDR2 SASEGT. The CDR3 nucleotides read TGTGCCAGCAGTGAGTCCGGGACAGGGCCCTACAATGAGCAGTTCTTC. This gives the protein CASSESGTGPYNEQFF.

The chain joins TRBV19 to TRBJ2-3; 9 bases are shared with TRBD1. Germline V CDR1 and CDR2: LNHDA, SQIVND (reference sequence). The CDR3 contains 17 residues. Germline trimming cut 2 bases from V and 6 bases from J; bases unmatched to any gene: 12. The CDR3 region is CASSIMIPGQGGDTQYF. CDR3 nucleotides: TGTGCCAGTAGTATAATGATCCCGGGACAGGGCGGCGATACGCAGTATTTT.

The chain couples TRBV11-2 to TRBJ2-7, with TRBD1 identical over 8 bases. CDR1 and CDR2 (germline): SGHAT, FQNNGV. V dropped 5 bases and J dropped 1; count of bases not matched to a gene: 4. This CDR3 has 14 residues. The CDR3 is CASSTRQGSYEQYF. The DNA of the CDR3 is TGTGCCAGCAGCACTCGACAGGGGTCCTACGAGCAGTACTTC.

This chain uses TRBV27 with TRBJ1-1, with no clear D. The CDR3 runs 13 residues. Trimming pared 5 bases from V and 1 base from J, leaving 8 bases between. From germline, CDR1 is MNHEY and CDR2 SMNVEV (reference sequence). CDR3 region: CASSPQQNTEAFF. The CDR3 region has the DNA TGTGCCAGCAGTCCTCAACAGAACACTGAAGCTTTCTTT.

CDR3 nucleotides: TGTGCCAGCAGTTACCCGGGACTAGCGGGGGGCCGTCTCCAAGAGACCCAGTACTTC. It codes for CASSYPGLAGGRLQETQYF. V usage is TRBV6-2 or TRBV6-3 and J usage is TRBJ2-5, with 15 nucleotides matching TRBD2. Germline-derived CDR1 and CDR2 are MNHEY and SVGEGT. The CDR3 contains 19 residues. Losses at the gene ends were 2 bases for V and 1 base for J; bases not matched to a gene: 8.

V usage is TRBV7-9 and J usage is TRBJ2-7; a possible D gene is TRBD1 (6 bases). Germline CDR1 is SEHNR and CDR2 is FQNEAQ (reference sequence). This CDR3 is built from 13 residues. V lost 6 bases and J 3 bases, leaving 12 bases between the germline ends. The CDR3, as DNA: TGTGCCAGCAGATCAACAGGGCTCTACGAGCAGTACTTC. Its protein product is CASRSTGLYEQYF.

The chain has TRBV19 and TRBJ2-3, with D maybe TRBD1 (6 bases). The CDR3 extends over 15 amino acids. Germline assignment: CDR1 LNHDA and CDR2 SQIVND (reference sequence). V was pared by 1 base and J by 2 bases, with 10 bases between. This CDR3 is CASSIVKGHTDTQYF. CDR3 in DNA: TGTGCCAGTAGTATAGTAAAGGGACACACAGATACGCAGTATTTT.

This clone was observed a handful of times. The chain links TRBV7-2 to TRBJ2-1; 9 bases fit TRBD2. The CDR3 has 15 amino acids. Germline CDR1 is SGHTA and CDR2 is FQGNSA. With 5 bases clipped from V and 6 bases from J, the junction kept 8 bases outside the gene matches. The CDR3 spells CASSRAGTSFNEQFF. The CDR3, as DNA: TGTGCCAGCAGCCGCGCCGGGACTAGCTTCAATGAGCAGTTCTTC.

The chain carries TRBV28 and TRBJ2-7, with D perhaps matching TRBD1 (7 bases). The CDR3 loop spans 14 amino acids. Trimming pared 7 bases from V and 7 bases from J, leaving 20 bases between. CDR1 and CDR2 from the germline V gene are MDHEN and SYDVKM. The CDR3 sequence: CASNSRGAGWEQYF. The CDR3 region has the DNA TGTGCCAGCAATAGCAGGGGGGCCGGATGGGAGCAGTACTTC.

The CDR3 sequence: CASSPPLMDRGQETQYF. DNA of the CDR3: TGCGCCAGCAGTCCCCCTCTAATGGACAGGGGACAAGAGACCCAGTACTTC. The chain has TRBV5-1 and TRBJ2-5; 9 bases are a match to TRBD1. Germline V gene sequence: CDR1 SGHRS, CDR2 YFSETQ. Trimming removed 5 bases from V and 2 bases from J; junction bases left unmatched: 13. This CDR3 has 17 residues.

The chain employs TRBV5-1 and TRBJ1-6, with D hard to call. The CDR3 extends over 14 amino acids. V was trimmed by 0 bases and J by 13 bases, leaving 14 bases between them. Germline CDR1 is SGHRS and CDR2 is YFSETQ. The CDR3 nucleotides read TGCGCCAGCAGCTTGGGAGAAGTCCGGGTCCCCCTCCACTTT. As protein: CASSLGEVRVPLHF.

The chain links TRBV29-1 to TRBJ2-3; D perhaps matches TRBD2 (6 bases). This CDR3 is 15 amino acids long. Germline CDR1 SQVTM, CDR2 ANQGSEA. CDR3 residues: CSTDSRDRGRDTQYF. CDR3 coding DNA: TGCAGTACGGACTCTCGGGATCGGGGGAGGGATACGCAGTATTTT.

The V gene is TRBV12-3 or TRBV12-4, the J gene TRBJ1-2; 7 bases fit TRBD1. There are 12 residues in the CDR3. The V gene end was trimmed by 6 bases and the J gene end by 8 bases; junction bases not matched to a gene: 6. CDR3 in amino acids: CASRTGTEGYTF. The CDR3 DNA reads TGTGCCAGCAGAACCGGGACAGAGGGCTACACCTTC.

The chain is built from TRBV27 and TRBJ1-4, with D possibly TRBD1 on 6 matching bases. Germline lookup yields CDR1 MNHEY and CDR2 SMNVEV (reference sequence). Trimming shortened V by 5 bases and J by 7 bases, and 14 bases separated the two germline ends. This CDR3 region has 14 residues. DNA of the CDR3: TGTGCCAGCAGTCCGGACAGAACCCCTGAAAAACTGTTTTTT. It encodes CASSPDRTPEKLFF.

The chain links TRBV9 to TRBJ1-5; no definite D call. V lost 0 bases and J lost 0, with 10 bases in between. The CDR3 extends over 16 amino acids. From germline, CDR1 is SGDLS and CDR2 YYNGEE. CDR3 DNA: TGTGCCAGCAGCGTAGGTCTCGGGGATAGCAATCAGCCCCAGCATTTT. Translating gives CASSVGLGDSNQPQHF.

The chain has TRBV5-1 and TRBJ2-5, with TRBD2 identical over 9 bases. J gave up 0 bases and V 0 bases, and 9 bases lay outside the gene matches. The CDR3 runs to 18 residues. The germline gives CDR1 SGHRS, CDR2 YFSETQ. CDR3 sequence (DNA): TGCGCCAGCAGCTTGGGCCGAGCGGGGGGACCGTACCAAGAGACCCAGTACTTC. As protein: CASSLGRAGGPYQETQYF.

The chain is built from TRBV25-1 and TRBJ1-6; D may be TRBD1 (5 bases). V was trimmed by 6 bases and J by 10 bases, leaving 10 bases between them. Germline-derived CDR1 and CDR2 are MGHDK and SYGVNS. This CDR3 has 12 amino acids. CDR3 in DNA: TGTGCCAGCAGGCAGGGCCAGTCACCCCTCCACTTT. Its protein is CASRQGQSPLHF.

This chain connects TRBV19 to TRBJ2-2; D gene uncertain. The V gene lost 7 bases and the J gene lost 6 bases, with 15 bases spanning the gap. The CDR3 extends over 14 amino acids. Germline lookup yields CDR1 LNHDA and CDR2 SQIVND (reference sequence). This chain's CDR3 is CASKWLSEAGELFF. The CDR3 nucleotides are TGTGCCAGTAAATGGCTCAGTGAGGCCGGGGAGCTGTTTTTT.